This entry features one TCR beta chain sequence. Its cognate antigen is unknown. TCRdb itself ran the reads through MiXCR, one entry per CDR3 protein. The sample yields approximately 500,000 distinct CDR3 sequences, around 27% seen once. The sample originates from a study of T cell repertoires in cytomegalovirus infection. Looking at the study overall: CMV infection and matching HLA type were both indicated by public TCR beta signatures. Study results and caveats: There were carriers of CMV plus the relevant HLA, and cumulative public TCR beta family frequency identified them. The ex vivo response showed dominance by HLA-C-restricted CMV-specific TCR beta clonotypes.

The origin of this receptor is a human donor in good health (CMV status not recorded). Some clones in this sample may be carry-over from other donors' samples. The sequenced sample was PBMCs.

The CDR3 sequence is CASSSPGGRGFSEAFF. CDR3 bases: TGTGCCAGCAGCTCGCCCGGGGGGCGCGGGTTCTCTGAAGCTTTCTTT. The chain has TRBV11-2 and TRBJ1-1; D possibly corresponds to TRBD1 (6 bases). The germline V and J ends were trimmed by 4 bases and 6 bases, with 21 bases remaining between them. Germline V CDR1 and CDR2: SGHAT, FQNNGV. CDR3 length equals 16 residues.